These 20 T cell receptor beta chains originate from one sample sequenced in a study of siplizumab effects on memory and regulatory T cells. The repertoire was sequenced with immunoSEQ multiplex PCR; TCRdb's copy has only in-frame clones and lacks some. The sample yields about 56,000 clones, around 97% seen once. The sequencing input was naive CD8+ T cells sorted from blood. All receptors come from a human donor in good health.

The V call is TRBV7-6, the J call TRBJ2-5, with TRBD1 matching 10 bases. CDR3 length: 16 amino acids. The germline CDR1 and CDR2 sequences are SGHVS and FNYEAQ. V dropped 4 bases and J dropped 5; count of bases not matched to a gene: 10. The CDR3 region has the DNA TGTGCCAGCAGCTCTTACTGGACAGGGGGTGAGGAGACCCAGTACTTC. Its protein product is CASSSYWTGGEETQYF. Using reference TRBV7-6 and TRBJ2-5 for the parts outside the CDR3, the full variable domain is GAGVSQSPRYKVTKRGQDVALRCDPISGHVSLYWYRQALGQGPEFLTYFNYEAQQDKSGLPNDRFSAERPEGSISTLTIQRTEQRDSAMYRCASSSYWTGGEETQYFGPGTRLLVL.

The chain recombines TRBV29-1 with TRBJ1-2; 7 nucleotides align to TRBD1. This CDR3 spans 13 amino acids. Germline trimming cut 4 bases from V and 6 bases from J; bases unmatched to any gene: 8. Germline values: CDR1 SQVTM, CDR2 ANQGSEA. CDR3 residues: CSVGYRGGHGYTF. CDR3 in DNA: TGCAGCGTTGGGTACAGGGGAGGGCATGGCTACACCTTC.

The CDR3 reads CASSLFGPGLAGFEQYF. The CDR3 DNA sequence: TGTGCCAGCAGTTTATTCGGGCCGGGACTAGCGGGATTCGAGCAGTACTTC. The chain joins TRBV27 to TRBJ2-7; 13 nucleotides agree with TRBD2. With 1 base clipped from V and 6 bases from J, the junction kept 9 bases outside the gene matches. CDR1 MNHEY and CDR2 SMNVEV come from the germline V gene (reference sequence). The CDR3 sequence is 17 residues long.

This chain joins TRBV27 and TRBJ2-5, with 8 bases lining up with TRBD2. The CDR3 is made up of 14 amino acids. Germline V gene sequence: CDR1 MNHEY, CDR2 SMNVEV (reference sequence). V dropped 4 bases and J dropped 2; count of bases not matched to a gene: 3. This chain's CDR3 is CASSSREGQETQYF. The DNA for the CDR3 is TGTGCCAGCAGTTCCCGGGAGGGGCAAGAGACCCAGTACTTC.

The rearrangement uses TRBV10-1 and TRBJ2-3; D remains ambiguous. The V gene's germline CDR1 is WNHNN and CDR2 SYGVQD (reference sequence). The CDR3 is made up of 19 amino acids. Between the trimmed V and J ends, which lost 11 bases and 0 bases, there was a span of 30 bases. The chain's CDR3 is CAPRVRGGRNRTSTDTQYF. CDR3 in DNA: TGCGCCCCCCGAGTGAGAGGCGGAAGAAACCGAACTAGCACAGATACGCAGTATTTT.

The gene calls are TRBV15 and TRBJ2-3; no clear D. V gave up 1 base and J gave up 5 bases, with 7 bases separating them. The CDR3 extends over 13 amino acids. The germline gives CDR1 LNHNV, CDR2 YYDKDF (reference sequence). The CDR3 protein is CATSRVVGDTQYF. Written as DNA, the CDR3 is TGTGCCACCAGCAGAGTGGTGGGAGATACGCAGTATTTT.

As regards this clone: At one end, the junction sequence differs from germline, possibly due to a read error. Written as DNA, the CDR3 is TGTGCCGGCAGTGCTTGGACGGACTCTAACTATGGCTACACCTTC. This translates into CAGSAWTDSNYGYTF. The gene calls are TRBV28 and TRBJ1-2; D is ambiguous. The CDR3 runs 15 residues. Germline CDR1 reads MDHEN; CDR2 reads SYDVKM.

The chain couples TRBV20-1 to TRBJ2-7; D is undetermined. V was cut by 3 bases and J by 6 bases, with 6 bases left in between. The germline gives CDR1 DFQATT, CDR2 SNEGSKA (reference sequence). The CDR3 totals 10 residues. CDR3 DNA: TGCAGTGCTAGGGAAATCGAGCAGTACTTC. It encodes CSAREIEQYF.

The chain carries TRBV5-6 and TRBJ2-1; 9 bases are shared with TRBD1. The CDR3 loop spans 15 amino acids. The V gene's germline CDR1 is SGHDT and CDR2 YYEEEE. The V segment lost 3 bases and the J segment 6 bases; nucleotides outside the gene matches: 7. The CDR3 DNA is TGTGCCAGCAGCTCGCCGGGACAGGGCGTCAATGAGCAGTTCTTC. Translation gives CASSSPGQGVNEQFF. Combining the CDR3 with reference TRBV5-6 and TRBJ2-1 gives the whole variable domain DAGVTQSPTHLIKTRGQQVTLRCSPKSGHDTVSWYQQALGQGPQFIFQYYEEEERQRGNFPDRFSGHQFPNYSSELNVNALLLGDSALYLCASSSPGQGVNEQFFGPGTRLTVL.

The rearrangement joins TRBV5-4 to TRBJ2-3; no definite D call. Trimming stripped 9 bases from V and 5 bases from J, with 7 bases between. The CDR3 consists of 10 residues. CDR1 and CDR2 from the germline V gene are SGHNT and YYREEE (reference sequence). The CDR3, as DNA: TGTGCCACCCACGGAGATACGCAGTATTTT. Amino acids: CATHGDTQYF.

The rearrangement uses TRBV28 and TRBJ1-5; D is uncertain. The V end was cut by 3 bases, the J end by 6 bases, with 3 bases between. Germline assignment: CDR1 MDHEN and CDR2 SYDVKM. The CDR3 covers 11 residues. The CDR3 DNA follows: TGTGCCAGCAGTTTGTCTCAGCCCCAGCATTTT. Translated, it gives CASSLSQPQHF. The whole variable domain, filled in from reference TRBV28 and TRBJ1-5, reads DVKVTQSSRYLVKRTGEKVFLECVQDMDHENMFWYRQDPGLGLRLIYFSYDVKMKEKGDIPEGYSVSREKKERFSLILESASTNQTSMYLCASSLSQPQHFGDGTRLSIL.

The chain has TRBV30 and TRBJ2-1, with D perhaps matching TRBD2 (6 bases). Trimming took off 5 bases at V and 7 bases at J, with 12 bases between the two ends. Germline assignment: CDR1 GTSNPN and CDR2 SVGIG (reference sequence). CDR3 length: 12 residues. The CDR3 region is CAWARGMNEQFF. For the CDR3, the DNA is TGTGCCTGGGCCCGGGGGATGAATGAGCAGTTCTTC. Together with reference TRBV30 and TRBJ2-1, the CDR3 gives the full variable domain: SQTIHQWPATLVQPVGSPLSLECTVEGTSNPNLYWYRQAAGRGLQLLFYSVGIGQISSEVPQNLSASRPQDRQFILSSKKLLLSDSGFYLCAWARGMNEQFFGPGTRLTVL.

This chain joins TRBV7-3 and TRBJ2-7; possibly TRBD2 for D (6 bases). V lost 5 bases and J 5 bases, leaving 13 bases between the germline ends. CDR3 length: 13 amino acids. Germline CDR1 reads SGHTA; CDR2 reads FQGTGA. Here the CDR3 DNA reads TGTGCCAGCAGCAGGGCGGGGTCCCACGAGCAGTACTTC. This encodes CASSRAGSHEQYF.

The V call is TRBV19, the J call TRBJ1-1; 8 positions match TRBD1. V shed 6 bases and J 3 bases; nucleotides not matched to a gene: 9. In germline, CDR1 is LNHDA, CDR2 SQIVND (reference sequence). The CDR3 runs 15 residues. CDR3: CASSLGQVVYTEAFF. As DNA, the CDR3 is TGTGCCAGTAGCTTGGGACAGGTGGTGTACACTGAAGCTTTCTTT.

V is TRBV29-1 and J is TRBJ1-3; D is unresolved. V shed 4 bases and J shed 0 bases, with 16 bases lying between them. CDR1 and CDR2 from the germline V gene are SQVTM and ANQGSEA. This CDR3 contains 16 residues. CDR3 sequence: CSVASYQDYSGNTIYF. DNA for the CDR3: TGCAGCGTTGCGTCTTACCAGGATTACTCTGGAAACACCATATATTTT.

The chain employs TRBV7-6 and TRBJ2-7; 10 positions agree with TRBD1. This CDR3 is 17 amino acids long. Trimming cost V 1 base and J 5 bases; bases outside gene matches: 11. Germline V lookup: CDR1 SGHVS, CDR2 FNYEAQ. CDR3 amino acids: CASSLVPPTGGPNEQYF. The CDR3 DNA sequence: TGTGCCAGCAGCTTAGTCCCCCCGACAGGGGGCCCCAACGAGCAGTACTTC.

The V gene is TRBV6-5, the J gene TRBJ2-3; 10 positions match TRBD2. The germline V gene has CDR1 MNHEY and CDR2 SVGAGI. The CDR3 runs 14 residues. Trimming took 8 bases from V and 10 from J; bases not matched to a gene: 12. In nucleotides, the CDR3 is TGTGCCAGCGGGCTAGCGGGAGTGGATCTGGCGCAGTATTTT. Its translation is CASGLAGVDLAQYF.

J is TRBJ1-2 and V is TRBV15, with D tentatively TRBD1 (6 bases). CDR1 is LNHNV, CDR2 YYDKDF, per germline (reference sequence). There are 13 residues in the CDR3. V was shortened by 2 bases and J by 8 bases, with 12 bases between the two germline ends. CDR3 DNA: TGTGCCACCAGCAGAAGCAGGGGAGGCGGCTACACCTTC. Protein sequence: CATSRSRGGGYTF.

DNA for the CDR3: TGTGCCAGCTCCCCCGGGGGCACAGATACGCAGTATTTT. Translating gives CASSPGGTDTQYF. The rearrangement joins TRBV7-3 to TRBJ2-3, with D maybe TRBD2 (5 bases). Trimming took 8 bases from V and 1 from J, leaving 10 bases between them. Per germline, CDR1 SGHTA and CDR2 FQGTGA. The length of the CDR3 is 13 residues.

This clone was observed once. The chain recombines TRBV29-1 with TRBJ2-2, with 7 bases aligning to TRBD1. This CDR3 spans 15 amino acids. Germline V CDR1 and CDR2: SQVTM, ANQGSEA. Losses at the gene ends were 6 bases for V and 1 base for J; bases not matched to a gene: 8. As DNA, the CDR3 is TGCAGCGTGACTCGGACAGGAGAGAACACCGGGGAGCTGTTTTTT. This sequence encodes CSVTRTGENTGELFF.